This T cell receptor (beta chain) was recorded in a study of T-cell memory formation after mild COVID-19. The overall study: Most TCR clusters belonged to a single donor.

Constant-segment primers served in 5'RACE that generated TCR alpha and TCR beta cDNA libraries bearing sample barcodes and UMIs. TCRdb reprocessed the 5' RACE reads with MiXCR, giving one entry per CDR3 protein. There are roughly 150,000 distinct CDR3 sequences in the sample; 10% to 15% occur only once, and 2.5% to 4% lies in the top ten. There are 17 residues in the CDR3. With respect to this clonotype: Its antigen is unknown.

Study results and caveats: A balance of CD4 and CD8 characterized clones contracting day 15 to 85, whereas later expanders leaned CD4+.

The sequenced sample consisted of PBMCs or a T cell subset sorted from them (not recorded which). The TCR comes from a man younger than 35 who had mild COVID-19 (a few samples of this study predate the infection). Cell type and time point are not known. V and J are TRBV21-1 and TRBJ2-3; the table's D call, TRBD2, was not checked against the DNA. TRBV21-1 represents a pseudogene. The CDR3 loop is CASSPRTSGEITDTQYF. The CDR3 DNA follows: TGTGCCAGCAGCCCTAGGACTAGCGGGGAAATAACAGATACGCAGTATTTT.